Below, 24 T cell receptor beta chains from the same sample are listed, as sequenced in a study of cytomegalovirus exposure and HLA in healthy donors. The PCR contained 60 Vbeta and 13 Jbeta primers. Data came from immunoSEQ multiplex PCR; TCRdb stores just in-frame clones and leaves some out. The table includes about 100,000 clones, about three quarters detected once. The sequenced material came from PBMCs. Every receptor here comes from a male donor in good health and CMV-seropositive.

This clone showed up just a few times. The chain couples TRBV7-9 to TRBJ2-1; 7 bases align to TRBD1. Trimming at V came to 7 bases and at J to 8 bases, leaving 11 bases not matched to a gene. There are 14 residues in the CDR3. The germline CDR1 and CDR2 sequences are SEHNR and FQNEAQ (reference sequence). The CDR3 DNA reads TGTGCCAGCACCTCCGGGACAGCCTCCGATGAGCAGTTCTTC. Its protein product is CASTSGTASDEQFF.

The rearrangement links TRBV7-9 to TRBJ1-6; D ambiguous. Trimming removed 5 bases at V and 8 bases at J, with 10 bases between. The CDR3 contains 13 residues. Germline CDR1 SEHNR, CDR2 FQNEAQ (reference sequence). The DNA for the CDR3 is TGTGCCAGCAGCAAAGTGGAGGATTCACCCCTCCACTTT. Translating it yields CASSKVEDSPLHF. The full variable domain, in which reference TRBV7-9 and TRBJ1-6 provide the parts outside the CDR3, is DTGVSQNPRHKITKRGQNVTFRCDPISEHNRLYWYRQTLGQGPEFLTYFQNEAQLEKSRLLSDRFSAERPKGSFSTLEIQRTEQGDSAMYLCASSKVEDSPLHFGNGTRLTVT.

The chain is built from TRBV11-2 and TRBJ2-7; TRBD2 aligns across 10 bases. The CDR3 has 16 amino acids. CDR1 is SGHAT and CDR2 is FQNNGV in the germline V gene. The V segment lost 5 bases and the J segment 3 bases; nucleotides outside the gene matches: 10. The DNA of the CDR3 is TGTGCCAGCAGCATTAACCTAGCGGGGGCCATCTACGAGCAGTACTTC. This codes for CASSINLAGAIYEQYF.

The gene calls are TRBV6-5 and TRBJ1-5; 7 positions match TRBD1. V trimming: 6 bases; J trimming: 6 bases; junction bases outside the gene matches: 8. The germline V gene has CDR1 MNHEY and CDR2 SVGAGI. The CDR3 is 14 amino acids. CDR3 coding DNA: TGTGCCAGCAGCCGCGACAGGGTTCGTCAGCCCCAGCATTTT. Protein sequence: CASSRDRVRQPQHF.

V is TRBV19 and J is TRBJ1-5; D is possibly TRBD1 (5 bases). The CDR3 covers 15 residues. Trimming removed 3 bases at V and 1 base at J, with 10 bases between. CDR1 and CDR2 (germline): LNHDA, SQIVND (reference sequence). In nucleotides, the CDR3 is TGTGCCAGTAGTATGGGACTTTGGAGCAATCAGCCCCAGCATTTT. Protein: CASSMGLWSNQPQHF. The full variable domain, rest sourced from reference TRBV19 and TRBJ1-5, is DGGITQSPKYLFRKEGQNVTLSCEQNLNHDAMYWYRQDPGQGLRLIYYSQIVNDFQKGDIAEGYSVSREKKESFPLTVTSAQKNPTAFYLCASSMGLWSNQPQHFGDGTRLSIL.

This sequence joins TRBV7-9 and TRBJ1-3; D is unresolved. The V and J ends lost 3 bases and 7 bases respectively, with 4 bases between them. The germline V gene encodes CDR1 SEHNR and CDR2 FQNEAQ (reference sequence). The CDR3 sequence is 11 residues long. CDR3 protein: CASSLGNTIYF. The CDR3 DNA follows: TGTGCCAGCAGCTTGGGCAACACCATATATTTT.

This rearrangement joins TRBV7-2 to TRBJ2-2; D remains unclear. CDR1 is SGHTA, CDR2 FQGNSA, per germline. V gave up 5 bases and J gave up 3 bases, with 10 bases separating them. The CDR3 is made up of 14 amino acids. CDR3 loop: CASSVHIDTGELFF. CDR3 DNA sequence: TGTGCCAGCAGCGTACATATTGACACCGGGGAGCTGTTTTTT.

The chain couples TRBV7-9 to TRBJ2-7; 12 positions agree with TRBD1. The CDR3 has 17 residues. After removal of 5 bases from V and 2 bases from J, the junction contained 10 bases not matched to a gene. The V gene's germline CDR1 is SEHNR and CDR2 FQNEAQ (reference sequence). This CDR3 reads CASSRPWDRGLPYEQYF. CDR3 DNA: TGTGCCAGCAGCCGACCCTGGGACAGGGGGCTCCCCTACGAGCAGTACTTC. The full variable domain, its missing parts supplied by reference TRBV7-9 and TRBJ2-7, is DTGVSQNPRHKITKRGQNVTFRCDPISEHNRLYWYRQTLGQGPEFLTYFQNEAQLEKSRLLSDRFSAERPKGSFSTLEIQRTEQGDSAMYLCASSRPWDRGLPYEQYFGPGTRLTVT.

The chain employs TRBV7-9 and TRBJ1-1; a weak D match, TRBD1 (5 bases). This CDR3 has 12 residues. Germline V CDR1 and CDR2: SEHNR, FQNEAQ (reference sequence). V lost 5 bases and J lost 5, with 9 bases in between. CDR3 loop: CASSQGRTEAFF. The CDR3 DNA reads TGTGCCAGCAGCCAGGGTAGAACTGAAGCTTTCTTT.

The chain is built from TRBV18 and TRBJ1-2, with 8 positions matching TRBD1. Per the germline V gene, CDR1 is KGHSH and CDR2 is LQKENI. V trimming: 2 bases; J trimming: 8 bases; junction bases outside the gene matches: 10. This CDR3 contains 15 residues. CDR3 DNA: TGTGCCAGCTCACCAATTCAGGGGGCCAGTGGAGGCTACACCTTC. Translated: CASSPIQGASGGYTF.

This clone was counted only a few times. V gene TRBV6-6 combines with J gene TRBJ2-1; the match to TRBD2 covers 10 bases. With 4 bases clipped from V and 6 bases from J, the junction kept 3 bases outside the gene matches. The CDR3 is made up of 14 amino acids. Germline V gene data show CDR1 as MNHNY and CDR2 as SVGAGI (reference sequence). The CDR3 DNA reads TGTGCCAGCAGTTTAGCGGGGGGCATCAATGAGCAGTTCTTC. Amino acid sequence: CASSLAGGINEQFF.

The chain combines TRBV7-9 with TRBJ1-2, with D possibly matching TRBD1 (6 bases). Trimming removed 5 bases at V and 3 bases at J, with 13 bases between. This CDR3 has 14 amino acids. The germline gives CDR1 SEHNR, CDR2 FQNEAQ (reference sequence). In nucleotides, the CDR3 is TGTGCCAGCAGCCCAGGGGAGACGGACTATGGCTACACCTTC. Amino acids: CASSPGETDYGYTF.

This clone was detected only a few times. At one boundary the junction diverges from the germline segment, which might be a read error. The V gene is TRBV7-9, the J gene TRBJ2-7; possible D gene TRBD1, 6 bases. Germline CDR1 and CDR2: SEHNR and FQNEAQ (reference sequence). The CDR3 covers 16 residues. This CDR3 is CSSSSMSWGQGYEQYF. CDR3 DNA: TGTTCCAGCAGCTCCATGAGCTGGGGGCAGGGCTACGAGCAGTACTTC.

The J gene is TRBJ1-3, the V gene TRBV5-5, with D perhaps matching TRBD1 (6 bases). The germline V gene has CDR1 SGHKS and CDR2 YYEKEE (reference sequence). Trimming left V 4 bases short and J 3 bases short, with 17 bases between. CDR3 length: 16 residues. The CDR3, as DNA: TGTGCCAGCAGCCTAGCGCGGGGGGCGAATGGAAACACCATATATTTT. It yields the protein CASSLARGANGNTIYF.

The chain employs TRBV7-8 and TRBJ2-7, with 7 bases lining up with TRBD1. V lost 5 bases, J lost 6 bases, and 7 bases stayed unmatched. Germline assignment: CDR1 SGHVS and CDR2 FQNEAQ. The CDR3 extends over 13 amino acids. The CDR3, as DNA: TGTGCCAGCAGCACAAACACAGGGGTCGAGCAGTACTTC. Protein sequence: CASSTNTGVEQYF.

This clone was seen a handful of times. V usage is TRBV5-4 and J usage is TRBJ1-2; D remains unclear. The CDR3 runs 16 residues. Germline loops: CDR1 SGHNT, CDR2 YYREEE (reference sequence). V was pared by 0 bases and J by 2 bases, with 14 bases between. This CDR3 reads CASSLEFGERNYGYTF. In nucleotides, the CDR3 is TGTGCCAGCAGCTTGGAGTTTGGGGAGAGGAACTATGGCTACACCTTC.

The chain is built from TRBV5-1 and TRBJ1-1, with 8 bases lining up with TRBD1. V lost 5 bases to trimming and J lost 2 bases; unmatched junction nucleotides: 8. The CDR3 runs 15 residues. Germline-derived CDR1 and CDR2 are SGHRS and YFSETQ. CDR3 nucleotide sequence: TGCGCCAGCAGGAGGGCAGGGGGCTTTAACACTGAAGCTTTCTTT. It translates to CASRRAGGFNTEAFF.

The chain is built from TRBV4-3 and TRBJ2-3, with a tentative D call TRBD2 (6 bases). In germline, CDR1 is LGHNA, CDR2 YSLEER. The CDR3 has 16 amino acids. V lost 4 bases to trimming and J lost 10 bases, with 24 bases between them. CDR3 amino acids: CASSPEPTSVRVSQYF. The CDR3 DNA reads TGCGCCAGCAGCCCGGAGCCGACTAGTGTGAGGGTATCGCAGTATTTT.

The CDR3 DNA reads TGTGCCAGCAGCTTAGCCGGGGGGTCGAACACCGGGGAGCTGTTTTTT. It is translated as CASSLAGGSNTGELFF. The gene calls are TRBV11-2 and TRBJ2-2; 7 bases align to TRBD2. Trimming at V came to 1 base and at J to 0 bases, leaving 2 bases not matched to a gene. From germline, CDR1 is SGHAT and CDR2 FQNNGV. The CDR3 spans 16 residues.

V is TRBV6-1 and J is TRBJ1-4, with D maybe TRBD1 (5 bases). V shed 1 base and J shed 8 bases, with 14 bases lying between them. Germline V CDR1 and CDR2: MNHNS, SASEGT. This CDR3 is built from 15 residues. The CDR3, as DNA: TGTGCCAGCAGTGAAGTGGGGCAGGGCCAAGAAAAACTGTTTTTT. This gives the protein CASSEVGQGQEKLFF.

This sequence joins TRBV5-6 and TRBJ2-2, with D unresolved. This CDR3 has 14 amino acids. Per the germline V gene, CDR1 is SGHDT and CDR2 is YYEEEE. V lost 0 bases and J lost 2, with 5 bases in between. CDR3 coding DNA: TGTGCCAGCAGCTTGGGAGGCAACACCGGGGAGCTGTTTTTT. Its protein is CASSLGGNTGELFF.

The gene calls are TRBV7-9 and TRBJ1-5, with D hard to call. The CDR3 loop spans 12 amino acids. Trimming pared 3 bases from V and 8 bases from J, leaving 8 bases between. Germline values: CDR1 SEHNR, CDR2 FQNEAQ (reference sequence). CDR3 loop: CASSFGVEPQHF. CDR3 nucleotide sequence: TGTGCCAGCAGCTTCGGGGTCGAGCCCCAGCATTTT. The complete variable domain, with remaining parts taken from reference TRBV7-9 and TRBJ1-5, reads DTGVSQNPRHKITKRGQNVTFRCDPISEHNRLYWYRQTLGQGPEFLTYFQNEAQLEKSRLLSDRFSAERPKGSFSTLEIQRTEQGDSAMYLCASSFGVEPQHFGDGTRLSIL.

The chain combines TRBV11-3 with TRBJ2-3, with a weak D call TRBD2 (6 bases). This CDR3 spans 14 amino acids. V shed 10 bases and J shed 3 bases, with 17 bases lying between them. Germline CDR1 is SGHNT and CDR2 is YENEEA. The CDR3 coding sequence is TGTGCCACCTCAGCGGGTGCGACAACAGATACGCAGTATTTT. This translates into CATSAGATTDTQYF.

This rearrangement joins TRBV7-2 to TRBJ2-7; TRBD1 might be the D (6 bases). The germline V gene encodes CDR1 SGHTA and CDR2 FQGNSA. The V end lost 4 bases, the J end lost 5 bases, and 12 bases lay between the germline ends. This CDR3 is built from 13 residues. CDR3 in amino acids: CASSSWGHHEQYF. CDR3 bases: TGTGCCAGCAGCTCCTGGGGGCACCACGAGCAGTACTTC.